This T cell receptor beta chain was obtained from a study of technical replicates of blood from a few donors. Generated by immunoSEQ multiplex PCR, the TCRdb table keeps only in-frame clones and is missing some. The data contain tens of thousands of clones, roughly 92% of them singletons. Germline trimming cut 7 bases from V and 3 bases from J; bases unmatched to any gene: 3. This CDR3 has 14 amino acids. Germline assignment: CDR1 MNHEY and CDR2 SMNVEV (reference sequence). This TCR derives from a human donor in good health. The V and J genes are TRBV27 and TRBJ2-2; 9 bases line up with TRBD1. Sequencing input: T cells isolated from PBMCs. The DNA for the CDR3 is TGTGCCAGCACCCGACAGGGGGACACCGGGGAGCTGTTTTTT. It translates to CASTRQGDTGELFF.